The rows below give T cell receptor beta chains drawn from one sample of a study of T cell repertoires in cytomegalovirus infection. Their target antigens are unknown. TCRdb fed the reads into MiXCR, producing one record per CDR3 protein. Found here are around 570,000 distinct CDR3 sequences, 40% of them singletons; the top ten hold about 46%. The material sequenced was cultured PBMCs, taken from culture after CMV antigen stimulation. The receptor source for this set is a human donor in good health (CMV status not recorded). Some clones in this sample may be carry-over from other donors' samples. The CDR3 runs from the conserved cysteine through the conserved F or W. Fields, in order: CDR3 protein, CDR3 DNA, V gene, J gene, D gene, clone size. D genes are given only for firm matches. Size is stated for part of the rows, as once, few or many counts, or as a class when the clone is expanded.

CDR3 protein: CSAPGTRRDIQYF
CDR3 DNA: TGCAGTGCTCCCGGGACACGGCGGGACATTCAGTACTTC
V gene: TRBV20-1
J gene: TRBJ2-4
D gene: .
clone size: .

CDR3 protein: CASSFLGADYGYTF
CDR3 DNA: TGTGCCAGCAGTTTTTTGGGAGCCGACTATGGCTACACCTTC
V gene: TRBV27
J gene: TRBJ1-2
D gene: .
clone size: .

CDR3 protein: CAISPGLAGPEDYEQYF
CDR3 DNA: TGTGCCATCAGTCCGGGACTAGCGGGGCCCGAAGACTACGAGCAGTACTTC
V gene: TRBV10-3
J gene: TRBJ2-7
D gene: TRBD2
clone size: .

CDR3 protein: CASSLLQAQAFF
CDR3 DNA: TGTGCCAGCAGCTTACTTCAGGCCCAAGCTTTCTTT
V gene: TRBV5-6
J gene: TRBJ1-1
D gene: .
clone size: .

CDR3 protein: CASSFGQGEYGYTF
CDR3 DNA: TGTGCCAGCAGCTTTGGACAGGGCGAATATGGCTACACCTTC
V gene: TRBV6-1
J gene: TRBJ1-2
D gene: TRBD1
clone size: .

CDR3 protein: CASNLQPQHF
CDR3 DNA: TGTGCCAGTAATCTTCAGCCCCAGCATTTT
V gene: TRBV19
J gene: TRBJ1-5
D gene: .
clone size: few

CDR3 protein: CASSFGAGPAHLDTQYF
CDR3 DNA: TGCGCCAGCAGCTTTGGCGCGGGCCCGGCTCACCTGGATACGCAGTATTTT
V gene: TRBV5-1
J gene: TRBJ2-3
D gene: .
clone size: .

CDR3 protein: CASSLGTSGFLDEQFF
CDR3 DNA: TGTGCCAGCAGCCTCGGGACTAGCGGGTTTTTAGATGAGCAGTTCTTC
V gene: TRBV5-5
J gene: TRBJ2-1
D gene: TRBD2
clone size: .

CDR3 protein: CASSEVGGGAINEQFF
CDR3 DNA: TGTGCCAGCAGTGAAGTCGGCGGGGGGGCTATCAATGAGCAGTTCTTC
V gene: TRBV6-1
J gene: TRBJ2-1
D gene: TRBD2
clone size: .

CDR3 protein: CASTKDASSGGAAQETQYF
CDR3 DNA: TGTGCCAGCACCAAAGATGCGTCTAGCGGGGGGGCCGCCCAAGAGACCCAGTACTTC
V gene: TRBV4-2
J gene: TRBJ2-5
D gene: TRBD2
clone size: .

CDR3 protein: CASGWVAGEFVSYNEQFF
CDR3 DNA: TGTGCTAGTGGATGGGTAGCGGGAGAGTTTGTCTCCTACAATGAGCAGTTCTTC
V gene: TRBV12-5
J gene: TRBJ2-1
D gene: TRBD2
clone size: few

CDR3 protein: CASSRSGSQPQHF
CDR3 DNA: TGTGCCAGCAGCCGGTCAGGTTCTCAGCCCCAGCATTTT
V gene: TRBV12-3/TRBV12-4
J gene: TRBJ1-5
D gene: .
clone size: many

CDR3 protein: CASGSPDTGFITEAFF
CDR3 DNA: TGTGCCAGCGGGTCCCCAGACACCGGTTTTATCACTGAAGCTTTCTTT
V gene: TRBV2
J gene: TRBJ1-1
D gene: .
clone size: .

CDR3 protein: CASSLVEGRGETQYF
CDR3 DNA: TGTGCCAGCAGCTTAGTGGAGGGGAGGGGAGAGACCCAGTACTTC
V gene: TRBV11-2
J gene: TRBJ2-5
D gene: TRBD2
clone size: .

CDR3 protein: CASSPDRGPETQYF
CDR3 DNA: TGTGCCAGCAGCCCAGACAGGGGCCCAGAGACCCAGTACTTC
V gene: TRBV7-2
J gene: TRBJ2-5
D gene: TRBD1
clone size: many

CDR3 protein: CASSSFGGSYEQYF
CDR3 DNA: TGTGCCAGCAGCTCCTTCGGTGGCTCCTACGAGCAGTACTTC
V gene: TRBV7-2
J gene: TRBJ2-7
D gene: .
clone size: .

CDR3 protein: CASSLAGQPPYF
CDR3 DNA: TGTGCCAGCAGCTTAGCGGGACAACCTCCGTACTTC
V gene: TRBV7-9
J gene: TRBJ2-7
D gene: .
clone size: .

CDR3 protein: CASALDRHTQYF
CDR3 DNA: TGTGCTAGTGCCCTAGACCGCCATACGCAGTATTTT
V gene: TRBV12-5
J gene: TRBJ2-3
D gene: .
clone size: .

CDR3 protein: CASSLAVEGELFF
CDR3 DNA: TGTGCCAGCAGCTTAGCCGTTGAAGGGGAGCTGTTTTTT
V gene: TRBV7-2
J gene: TRBJ2-2
D gene: .
clone size: .